This T cell receptor beta chain was identified during a study of cytomegalovirus exposure and HLA in healthy donors. The data were produced by immunoSEQ multiplex PCR, yet TCRdb's version contains in-frame clones alone and is incomplete. The sample comprises approximately 120,000 clones, 94% of which are singletons, and roughly 1.2% rests with the top ten. The CDR3 length is 14 residues. The V gene end was trimmed by 4 bases and the J gene end by 4 bases; junction bases not matched to a gene: 2. CDR1 is WNHNN and CDR2 is SYGVQD in the germline V gene (reference sequence). V gene TRBV10-1 combines with J gene TRBJ2-1; the match to TRBD1 covers 9 bases. The source material was PBMCs. The receptor's source is a woman aged 18 to 35 in good health and CMV-seronegative. The CDR3 reads CASSGGTGYNEQFF. In DNA, the CDR3 is TGCGCCAGCAGTGGGGGGACAGGGTACAATGAGCAGTTCTTC.